These T cell receptor beta chains were read from a single sample in a study of Ad26.COV2.S vaccination and SARS-CoV-2 variants. Profiled with immunoSEQ multiplex PCR; TCRdb holds only in-frame clones, not every one. There are over 250,000 clones in the sample; about 87% occur only once, and 2.5% to 3.5% lies in the top ten. The sample consisted of peripheral blood, taken in a trial of Ad26.COV2.S vaccine versus placebo. The receptors derive from a person aged 18 to 59 who received the Ad26.COV2.S COVID-19 vaccine or a placebo. Each CDR3 is given with its conserved first and last residue. D genes are given only for firm matches. Size is omitted from some rows. Given values are once, few, many or a class for expanded clones.

clone_size | j_call | v_call | d_call | cdr3_aa | cdr3_nt
NA | TRBJ1-4 | TRBV9 | TRBD1 | CASSAGTGGEKLFF | TGTGCCAGCAGCGCCGGGACAGGGGGAGAAAAACTGTTTTTT
NA | TRBJ2-1 | TRBV10-2 | TRBD1 | CASSESGTGDDEQFF | TGCGCCAGCAGTGAGTCGGGGACAGGGGACGATGAGCAGTTCTTC
NA | TRBJ1-5 | TRBV6-2/TRBV6-3 | NA | CASSRGGQPQHF | TGTGCCAGCAGTCGGGGGGGTCAGCCCCAGCATTTT
NA | TRBJ2-1 | TRBV5-4 | NA | CASSLGGGLNEQFF | TGTGCCAGCAGCTTGGGGGGCGGACTAAATGAGCAGTTCTTC
NA | TRBJ2-1 | TRBV7-9 | NA | CASSLARTNEQFF | TGTGCCAGCAGCTTAGCCCGAACCAATGAGCAGTTCTTC
once | TRBJ1-6 | TRBV5-1 | NA | CASSLVFGRSSSYNSPLHF | TGCGCCAGCAGCTTGGTTTTCGGCAGGTCCTCCTCCTATAATTCACCCCTCCACTTT
once | TRBJ1-3 | TRBV7-8 | NA | CASSTQTGSGNTIYF | TGTGCCAGCAGCACACAGACAGGATCGGGAAACACCATATATTTT
NA | TRBJ2-3 | TRBV11-2 | TRBD2 | CASSAQLAVDTQYF | TGTGCCAGCAGCGCCCAACTAGCGGTAGATACGCAGTATTTT
NA | TRBJ2-7 | TRBV27 | TRBD1 | CASSSRTGPYEQYF | TGTGCCAGCAGTTCCCGGACAGGACCCTACGAGCAGTACTTC
NA | TRBJ2-1 | TRBV5-5 | TRBD2 | CASSSLSGRNNEQFF | TGTGCCAGCAGCTCCCTTAGCGGGAGGAACAATGAGCAGTTCTTC
NA | TRBJ2-1 | TRBV30 | TRBD2 | CAWSVGASGTYNEQFF | TGTGCCTGGAGTGTAGGCGCTAGCGGGACCTACAATGAGCAGTTCTTC
NA | TRBJ1-1 | TRBV5-4 | TRBD1 | CASSSYTGGTEVGF | TGTGCCAGCAGCTCGTACACAGGGGGCACCGAAGTGGGTTTT
NA | TRBJ1-5 | TRBV19 | NA | CASSSRQIDSQPQHF | TGTGCCAGTAGTTCTCGACAGATCGACTCGCAGCCCCAGCATTTT
NA | TRBJ1-1 | TRBV5-1 | TRBD1 | CASSSDREGEAFF | TGCGCCAGCAGTTCGGACAGGGAGGGTGAAGCTTTCTTT
NA | TRBJ1-1 | TRBV5-6 | NA | CASNLAGAAFMNTEAFF | TGTGCCAGCAACCTCGCGGGGGCGGCCTTTATGAACACTGAAGCTTTCTTT
NA | TRBJ1-6 | TRBV7-8 | NA | CASSSSDSYSPLHF | TGTGCCAGCAGCTCCTCGGACAGCTATTCACCCCTCCACTTT
NA | TRBJ2-7 | TRBV27 | TRBD2 | CASSSWTSGAYEQYF | TGTGCCAGCAGCTCTTGGACTAGCGGGGCCTACGAGCAGTACTTC
NA | TRBJ1-2 | TRBV12-1 | NA | CASSFDGRRYGYTF | TGTGCCAGCAGCTTTGATGGCAGGAGATATGGCTACACCTTC
NA | TRBJ1-1 | TRBV3-1/TRBV3-2 | TRBD1 | CASSQAGGQTNTEAFF | TGTGCCAGCAGCCAAGCTGGGGGACAGACGAACACTGAAGCTTTCTTT
once | TRBJ1-1 | TRBV19 | NA | CASSMVAGGRTEAFF | TGTGCCAGTAGTATGGTGGCCGGGGGTCGGACTGAAGCTTTCTTT
NA | TRBJ1-2 | TRBV7-9 | TRBD1 | CASSLVRGQGGGYTF | TGTGCCAGCAGCTTAGTTCGGGGACAGGGCGGCGGCTACACCTTC
NA | TRBJ1-2 | TRBV18 | TRBD1 | CASSPRLEGAPGGYTF | TGTGCCAGCTCACCAAGACTAGAGGGGGCGCCCGGCGGCTACACCTTC
few | TRBJ2-1 | TRBV28 | NA | CASSGQTYNEQFF | TGTGCCAGCAGCGGACAGACTTACAATGAGCAGTTCTTC